Presented here are 25 T cell receptor beta chains from one specimen sequenced in a study of tumor-infiltrating lymphocytes in primary liver carcinoma. The input was approximately 0.45 ug total RNA; TCR beta cDNA was made from it with a constant-region primer. The TCR beta library was amplified through three nested multiplex PCR rounds in a modified ARM-PCR procedure. Investigators reported that the first two PCR rounds, at roughly 10 cycles each, used TRBV1-TRBV30 forward primers with a C-beta reverse primer. TCRdb processed the multiplex PCR reads anew with MiXCR; each CDR3 protein has one entry. This table has 95,000 to 150,000 distinct CDR3 sequences, about two thirds appearing once. The tissue used was unsorted bulk material of roughly 17-32 mg. RNA and DNA were co-extracted from it with the AllPrep DNA/RNA mini kit. Sequencing was carried out using tumor-adjacent normal liver tissue. The receptors come from a woman aged 55-75 years with primary liver carcinoma and hepatitis B virus infection.

To note about this clonotype: A much larger clone is a single base away; this may be a read error. V usage is TRBV7-9 and J usage is TRBJ2-4; possible D gene TRBD2, 5 bases. There are 14 residues in the CDR3. CDR1 SEHNR and CDR2 FQNEAQ come from the germline V gene (reference sequence). V was cut by 4 bases and J by 5 bases, with 12 bases left in between. Here the CDR3 reads CASSSRRGQNIQYF. The CDR3 DNA reads TGTGCCAGCAGCTCGAGGAGAGGGCAAAACATTCAGTACTTC.

Points on this clonotype: The junction differs from germline at one of its ends, possibly a read error. J is TRBJ2-5 and V is TRBV12-5; no definite D call. The germline CDR1 and CDR2 sequences are LGHNT and FRNRAP. There are 12 residues in the CDR3. DNA of the CDR3: TGTGTTAGTGGTTTGGTAGAAGAGACCCAGCACTTC. Its protein is CVSGLVEETQHF.

Concerning this clonotype: One end of the junction does not line up with germline, which may come from a read error. J is TRBJ2-3 and V is TRBV10-2; 7 nucleotides agree with TRBD2. Per germline, CDR1 WSHSY and CDR2 SAAADI. The CDR3 is 14 amino acids. The CDR3 DNA follows: TGCGCCAGCAGTACACTAGCGAGCATAGATACGCAGTATTTT. Translation gives CASSTLASIDTQYF.

Regarding this clonotype: Here the CDR3 omits its conserved ending phenylalanine or tryptophan, so a read error is the likely source. The CDR3: CASNLTGQAITDTQYS. The CDR3 coding sequence is TGTGCCAGCAACTTAACCGGACAGGCGATCACAGATACGCAGTATTCT. This chain connects TRBV11-2 to TRBJ2-3, with 7 bases matching TRBD1. From germline, CDR1 is SGHAT and CDR2 FQNNGV. CDR3 length equals 16 residues.

Of note for this clonotype: With a much larger clone just one base away, this may be a read error. The DNA is left out, because the CDR3 cannot be placed on it with certainty; the CDR3 is given as TCRdb lists it. The chain employs TRBV30 and TRBJ2-5; the table gives TRBD1 as D, unverified against the DNA. The CDR3 is 14 amino acids long, termini counted. The germline V gene encodes CDR1 GTSNPN and CDR2 SVGIG (reference sequence). The CDR3: CAWGAGSDGETQNF.

About this clonotype: A much bigger clone sits one base away, suggesting this may be a read error. V and J are TRBV5-1 and TRBJ1-1; TRBD1 matches 9 bases. The CDR3 runs 15 residues. The V gene's germline CDR1 is SGHRS and CDR2 YFSETQ. The CDR3 DNA reads TGCGCCAGCAGCTTGACAGGGGGCTTGAACACTGAAGCTCTCTTT. Its translation is CASSLTGGLNTEALF.

This sequence joins TRBV12-3 or TRBV12-4 and TRBJ2-7; maybe TRBD2 (6 bases). The CDR3 is 14 amino acids. The V and J ends lost 6 bases and 7 bases respectively, with 19 bases between them. For the CDR3, the DNA is TGTGCCAGCAGCCAAGGCAACGGTGGGACTGAGCAGTACTTC. This codes for CASSQGNGGTEQYF.

About this clonotype: The conserved phenylalanine or tryptophan normally closing the CDR3 is absent here, so this likely arose from a read error. The limits of the CDR3 on the DNA are not certain, so only TCRdb's listed CDR3 is given. CDR3 sequence: CASSLLARVPWY. This rearrangement joins TRBV28 to TRBJ2-1; the table's D call of TRBD2 was not tested on the DNA. The CDR3 is 12 residues long, counting both termini. Per germline, CDR1 MDHEN and CDR2 SYDVKM.

Note on this clonotype: One end of the junction is discordant with germline, which a read error may explain. The rearrangement links TRBV19 to TRBJ1-4, with unresolved D. Germline V gene lookup returns CDR1 LNHDA and CDR2 SQIVND (reference sequence). The CDR3 extends over 14 amino acids. The CDR3, as DNA: TGTGCCAGTACCCCGGAGCCAAGTAATGAAAAACTGCTTTTT. This translates into CASTPEPSNEKLLF.

About this clonotype itself: The germline gene is not matched at one end of the junction; a read error may be the cause. V usage is TRBV4-1 and J usage is TRBJ2-5, with 11 bases aligning to TRBD2. Germline values: CDR1 MGHRA, CDR2 YSYEKL. The CDR3 consists of 16 residues. The CDR3 bases are TGCACCAGCAGCCGAGGGCTAGCGGGAGGCCCAGAGACCCAGTACTTC. This encodes CTSSRGLAGGPETQYF.

This clonotype appeared many times. The chain has TRBV12-3 or TRBV12-4 and TRBJ2-3; 10 bases fit TRBD2. The trim removed 11 bases at V and 5 bases at J, leaving 13 bases unmatched. The CDR3 consists of 15 residues. Here the CDR3 reads CAQYRLAGEGDTQYF. The DNA for the CDR3 is TGTGCCCAGTATAGGCTAGCGGGAGAAGGAGATACGCAGTATTTT.

V and J are TRBV29-1 and TRBJ2-7, with D maybe TRBD2 (6 bases). Between the trimmed V and J ends, which lost 7 bases and 0 bases, there was a span of 13 bases. The CDR3 runs to 13 residues. Germline V lookup: CDR1 SQVTM, CDR2 ANQGSEA. The CDR3 region is CSDKMTSSYEQYF. The CDR3 DNA reads as TGCAGCGACAAAATGACTAGCTCCTACGAGCAGTACTTC.

A few counts support this clonotype. The rearrangement links TRBV11-2 to TRBJ2-3; TRBD2 agrees at 9 bases. Germline CDR1 and CDR2: SGHAT and FQNNGV. Losses at the gene ends were 4 bases for V and 2 bases for J; bases not matched to a gene: 13. The CDR3 sequence is 18 residues long. This CDR3 is CASSSDWSSGTVTDTQYF. As DNA, the CDR3 is TGTGCCAGCAGCTCAGATTGGTCTAGCGGGACGGTCACAGATACGCAGTATTTT.

Concerning this clonotype itself: A much larger clone is a single base away; this may be a read error. The J gene is TRBJ2-5, the V gene TRBV28, with D maybe TRBD2 (6 bases). V was clipped by 11 bases and J by 2 bases, with 21 bases between them. Germline V gene sequence: CDR1 MDHEN, CDR2 SYDVKM. The CDR3 length is 15 residues. The DNA for the CDR3 is TGTGCCGGTGTAGGGGTTGGAGGGACTCAAGAGACCCAGTACTTC. As protein: CAGVGVGGTQETQYF.

The chain has TRBV6-1 and TRBJ2-3, with 9 positions matching TRBD2. The trim removed 5 bases at V and 2 bases at J, leaving 14 bases unmatched. Germline CDR1 MNHNS, CDR2 SASEGT. The CDR3 is 18 residues long. The CDR3 sequence is CASSQGVTSGSNTDTQYF. CDR3 coding DNA: TGTGCCAGCAGTCAAGGTGTGACTAGCGGATCGAACACAGATACGCAGTATTTT.

Concerning this clonotype itself: The germline gene is not matched at one end of the junction; a read error may be the cause. The V gene is TRBV29-1, the J gene TRBJ2-2; 14 nucleotides match TRBD2. The CDR3 is 18 amino acids. Germline V gene data show CDR1 as SQVTM and CDR2 as ANQGSEA. The CDR3, as DNA: TGCAGCGTTGAAACCCATCGGACTAGCGGGAGGTACACCGGGGAGCTGTTATTT. Its protein product is CSVETHRTSGRYTGELLF.

As to this clonotype: Its ends do not fully match the called genes, so a read error is possible. The chain is built from TRBV5-5 and TRBJ2-5; D is possibly TRBD1 or TRBD2 (6 bases each). The CDR3 is made up of 17 amino acids. CDR1 and CDR2 from the germline V gene are SGHKS and YYEKEE (reference sequence). The chain's CDR3 is CASSLKVLGLGAVTQYF. The DNA for the CDR3 is TGTGCCAGTAGCTTGAAGGTTTTGGGACTGGGGGCTGTGACCCAGTACTTC.

The V call is TRBV18, the J call TRBJ2-5; D is ambiguous. The CDR3 runs to 14 residues. From germline, CDR1 is KGHSH and CDR2 LQKENI. V was trimmed by 1 base and J by 0 bases, leaving 6 bases between them. CDR3 DNA sequence: TGTGCCAGCTCACCACTCCGGGACCAAGAGACCCAGTACTTC. It specifies CASSPLRDQETQYF.

Details on this clonotype: The junction does not match germline at one end; this may be a read error. This sequence joins TRBV12-3 or TRBV12-4 and TRBJ2-3; D unclear. The CDR3 extends over 14 amino acids. The CDR3 nucleotides are TGTGCTAGCAGTTTAAGGCTACCCCCGGATACGCAGTATTTT. It codes for CASSLRLPPDTQYF.

This clonotype was seen repeatedly, ten times or more. This rearrangement joins TRBV28 to TRBJ2-3, with D possibly being TRBD2 (6 bases). Looked up from germline, CDR1 is MDHEN and CDR2 is SYDVKM. This CDR3 is built from 13 residues. V was shortened by 4 bases and J by 9 bases, with 14 bases between the two germline ends. The CDR3 DNA reads as TGTGCCAGCAGTTCCTCCGGGGCGGGAACGCAGTATTTT. It is translated as CASSSSGAGTQYF.

As regards this clonotype: One base away lies a much larger clone, so this may be a sequencing read error. This chain links TRBV10-2 with TRBJ2-3, with 16 positions matching TRBD2. The CDR3 spans 19 residues. V trimming: 7 bases; J trimming: 1 base; junction bases outside the gene matches: 11. Germline CDR1 WSHSY, CDR2 SAAADI. The CDR3 DNA is TGCGCCAGCAAACAAACGGGACTAGCGGGAGGGCCCCGCACAGATACGCAGTATTTT. Translating gives CASKQTGLAGGPRTDTQYF.

This clonotype has ten or more counts. CDR3 nucleotides: TGCAGCGTTGAAACAGGGTTGGGCTATGGCTACACCTTC. Amino acid sequence: CSVETGLGYGYTF. The genes are TRBV29-1 and TRBJ1-2; a weak D match, TRBD1 (6 bases). The CDR3 is 13 residues long. CDR1 and CDR2 (germline): SQVTM, ANQGSEA. Trimming cost V 2 bases and J 4 bases, with 11 bases left between them.

Remarks on this clonotype: One junction end does not reproduce the germline sequence, and a read error may be involved. The V gene is TRBV5-1, the J gene TRBJ2-2, with a possible D match to TRBD2 (5 bases). Germline assignment: CDR1 SGHRS and CDR2 YFSETQ. The CDR3 has 14 amino acids. CDR3 nucleotide sequence: TGCGCCAGCAGCCCACTAACGTATGACGGGGAGCCGTTTTTT. Protein sequence: CASSPLTYDGEPFF. Drawing the rest from reference TRBV5-1 and TRBJ2-2, the complete variable domain is KAGVTQTPRYLIKTRGQQVTLSCSPISGHRSVSWYQQTPGQGLQFLFEYFSETQRNKGNFPGRFSGRQFSNSRSEMNVSTLELGDSALYLCASSPLTYDGEPFFGEGSRLTVL.

This chain joins TRBV5-4 and TRBJ2-1, with a tentative D call TRBD2 (7 bases). The CDR3 is 15 residues long. The V and J ends lost 4 bases and 7 bases respectively, with 18 bases between them. CDR1 is SGHNT, CDR2 YYREEE, per germline (reference sequence). CDR3 DNA: TGTGCCAGCAGCCCGTGGGGGGGCGCTTTAAATGAGCAGTTCTTC. Its protein product is CASSPWGGALNEQFF.

This clonotype was seen ten or more times. The genes are TRBV10-3 and TRBJ2-1; TRBD2 might be the D (6 bases). Trimming took 10 bases from V and 0 from J, leaving 13 bases between them. CDR1 is ENHRY and CDR2 is SYGVKD in the germline V gene. The CDR3 is 14 amino acids. The CDR3 region has the DNA TGTGCCACCGGGTTGGGGGGCTCCTACAATGAGCAGTTCTTC. It translates to CATGLGGSYNEQFF.